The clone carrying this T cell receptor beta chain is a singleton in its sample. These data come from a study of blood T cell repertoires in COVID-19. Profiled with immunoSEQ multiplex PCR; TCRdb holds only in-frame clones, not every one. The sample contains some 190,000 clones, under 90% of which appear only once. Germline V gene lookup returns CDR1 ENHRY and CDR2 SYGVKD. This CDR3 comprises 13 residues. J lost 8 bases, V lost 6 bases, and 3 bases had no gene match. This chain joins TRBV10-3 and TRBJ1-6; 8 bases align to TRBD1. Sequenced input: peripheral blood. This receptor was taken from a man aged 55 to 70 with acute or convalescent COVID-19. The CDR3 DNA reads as TGTGCCATCAGGGACAGGGAGGATTCACCCCTCCACTTT. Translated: CAIRDREDSPLHF.